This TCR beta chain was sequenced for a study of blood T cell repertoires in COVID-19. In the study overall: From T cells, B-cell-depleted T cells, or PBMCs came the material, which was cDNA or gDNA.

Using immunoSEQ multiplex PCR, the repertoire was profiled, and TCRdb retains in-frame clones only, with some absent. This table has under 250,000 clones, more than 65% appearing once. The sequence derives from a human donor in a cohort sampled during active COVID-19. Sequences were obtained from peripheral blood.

CDR3: CAWSVLSVTGELFF. CDR3 coding DNA: TGTGCCTGGAGTGTACTTTCGGTCACCGGGGAGCTGTTTTTT. The rearrangement joins TRBV30 to TRBJ2-2; D remains unclear. V gave up 0 bases and J gave up 4 bases, with 9 bases separating them. Germline V gene sequence: CDR1 GTSNPN, CDR2 SVGIG (reference sequence). The CDR3 sequence is 14 residues long.